The next 7 T cell receptor beta chains were all read from a single sample in a study of human T cells and chemical hapten exposure. The time point was: pre-sensitization, week 0. Treatment in this sample: therapeutic diphenylcyclopropenone sensitization with weekly scalp DPC. TCRdb re-derived calls from the RACE reads in MiXCR, one entry per CDR3 protein. The sample lists 300,000 to 450,000 distinct CDR3 sequences, 4.5% to 6% occurring once. Here the sequenced sample was whole blood, taken in connection with sensitization to the hapten diphenylcyclopropenone (DPC). These receptors all stem from a woman aged 45-60 years with alopecia areata. Some clones in this sample may be carry-over from other donors' samples.

This clonotype was counted at least ten times. This rearrangement joins TRBV18 to TRBJ2-3; D might be TRBD2 (5 bases). CDR3 length equals 14 residues. Germline V gives CDR1 KGHSH, CDR2 LQKENI. Trimming removed 2 bases from V and 3 bases from J, with 9 bases in between. CDR3 DNA sequence: TGTGCCAGCTCACCAGACTATGGAACAGATACGCAGTATTTT. Encoded protein: CASSPDYGTDTQYF.

This clonotype was detected a few times. This chain connects TRBV6-6 to TRBJ1-1, with D maybe TRBD1 (6 bases). The CDR3 is 16 residues long. Germline CDR1 is MNHNY and CDR2 is SVGAGI (reference sequence). Between the trimmed V and J ends, which lost 3 bases and 0 bases, there was a span of 14 bases. This CDR3 is CASSYPGQTLNTEAFF. Here the CDR3 DNA reads TGTGCCAGCAGTTATCCAGGACAGACCTTGAACACTGAAGCTTTCTTT.

Only a few counts were recorded for this clonotype. The chain uses TRBV20-1 and TRBJ2-1; D not resolved. Germline V gene sequence: CDR1 DFQATT, CDR2 SNEGSKA (reference sequence). V was clipped by 6 bases and J by 9 bases, with 18 bases between them. This CDR3 region has 13 residues. The CDR3 coding sequence is TGCAGTGCCCTCGACGTTTTAACCCCTGAGCAGTTCTTC. Its translation: CSALDVLTPEQFF.

The chain uses TRBV28 and TRBJ1-5; D may be TRBD1 (6 bases). CDR1 MDHEN and CDR2 SYDVKM come from the germline V gene. V lost 4 bases and J 11 bases, leaving 12 bases between the germline ends. This CDR3 has 12 residues. In DNA form, the CDR3 reads TGTGCCAGCAGTTCAGCTTCAGGGGCCCAGCATTTT. Its translation is CASSSASGAQHF. The full variable domain, completed using reference TRBV28 and TRBJ1-5, is DVKVTQSSRYLVKRTGEKVFLECVQDMDHENMFWYRQDPGLGLRLIYFSYDVKMKEKGDIPEGYSVSREKKERFSLILESASTNQTSMYLCASSSASGAQHFGDGTRLSIL.

The chain has TRBV25-1 and TRBJ1-6; 9 bases match TRBD1. The CDR3 is 15 amino acids. The V gene end was trimmed by 1 base and the J gene end by 7 bases; junction bases not matched to a gene: 2. Germline V CDR1 and CDR2: MGHDK, SYGVNS. The CDR3 sequence: CASSEFDRGNSPLHF. DNA for the CDR3: TGTGCCAGCAGTGAATTCGACAGGGGGAATTCACCCCTCCACTTT. The entire variable domain, with the rest obtained from reference TRBV25-1 and TRBJ1-6, is as follows: EADIYQTPRYLVIGTGKKITLECSQTMGHDKMYWYQQDPGMELHLIHYSYGVNSTEKGDLSSESTVSRIRTEHFPLTLESARPSHTSQYLCASSEFDRGNSPLHFGNGTRLTVT.

This chain links TRBV28 with TRBJ1-6, with D perhaps TRBD1 (5 bases). V was cut by 6 bases and J by 7 bases, with 13 bases left in between. This CDR3 contains 14 residues. Germline loops: CDR1 MDHEN, CDR2 SYDVKM. The CDR3 sequence: CASREGPWNSPLHF. Here the CDR3 DNA reads TGTGCCAGCAGGGAGGGGCCTTGGAATTCACCCCTCCACTTT.

The rearrangement links TRBV6-5 to TRBJ1-6; no reliable D call. CDR1 is MNHEY and CDR2 is SVGAGI in the germline V gene. The CDR3 loop spans 13 amino acids. Trimming left V 0 bases short and J 4 bases short, with 1 base between. The CDR3, as DNA: TGTGCCAGCAGTTACTCATATAATTCACCCCTCCACTTT. It yields the protein CASSYSYNSPLHF.